These T cell receptor beta chains were read from a single sample in a study of blood T cell repertoires in COVID-19. Profiled with immunoSEQ multiplex PCR; TCRdb holds only in-frame clones, not every one. This repertoire shows about 120,000 clones, around nine tenths found once; its top ten account for approximately 0.81%. Input material: peripheral blood. These TCRs come from a woman in her 50s with active or convalescent COVID-19. CDR3s include the opening cysteine and the closing phenylalanine or tryptophan. A D gene is named only where the DNA matches it firmly. The size entry is marked missing in some rows and otherwise reads once, few, many or a size class.

v_gene	abundance	d_gene	j_gene	CDR3aa	CDR3nt
TRBV30	-	-	TRBJ1-1	CAWTVGRVNTEAFF	TGTGCCTGGACCGTAGGCAGGGTTAACACTGAAGCTTTCTTT
TRBV3-1/TRBV3-2	-	-	TRBJ2-2	CASSQDRGSGELFF	TGTGCCAGCAGCCAAGATCGGGGGTCCGGGGAGCTGTTTTTT
TRBV28	-	TRBD1	TRBJ1-4	CASSRPQGVANEKLFF	TGTGCCAGCAGTCGACCGCAGGGGGTAGCTAATGAAAAACTGTTTTTT
TRBV5-6	-	TRBD2	TRBJ2-7	CASSLDGGRIGEQYF	TGTGCCAGCAGCTTGGACGGCGGGAGGATCGGCGAGCAGTACTTC
TRBV4-2	once	-	TRBJ1-2	CASSQDSGTRYGYTF	TGTGCCAGCAGCCAAGACTCCGGGACAAGATATGGCTACACCTTC
TRBV6-2/TRBV6-3	once	-	TRBJ2-5	CASSPRTQQETQYF	TGTGCCAGCAGCCCCCGGACACAGCAAGAGACCCAGTACTTC
TRBV4-1	-	-	TRBJ1-3	CASSQESDVGNTIYF	TGCGCCAGCAGCCAAGAGAGCGACGTTGGAAACACCATATATTTT
TRBV7-3	once	-	TRBJ2-1	CASSPGHSNYNEQFF	TGTGCCAGCAGCCCCGGACACTCTAACTACAATGAGCAGTTCTTC
TRBV15	-	-	TRBJ2-6	CATSRDRGSGANVLTF	TGTGCCACCAGCAGAGATAGAGGAAGTGGGGCCAACGTCCTGACTTTC
TRBV19	-	-	TRBJ1-1	CASSIGGVGTEAFF	TGTGCCAGTAGTATTGGGGGGGTGGGCACTGAAGCTTTCTTT
TRBV19	-	TRBD1	TRBJ1-6	CASSPQDRTLVALHF	TGTGCCAGTAGTCCCCAGGACAGGACTTTAGTTGCCCTCCACTTT
TRBV9	-	TRBD2	TRBJ2-7	CASSVAPSGSTYEQYF	TGTGCCAGCAGCGTAGCTCCTAGCGGGAGCACCTACGAGCAGTACTTC
TRBV29-1	-	TRBD1	TRBJ2-2	CSASTGSAGELFF	TGCAGCGCATCGACAGGGTCGGCCGGGGAGCTGTTTTTT
TRBV4-2	-	-	TRBJ2-7	CASSQELAAEQYF	TGTGCCAGCAGCCAAGAGCTCGCGGCCGAGCAGTACTTC
TRBV3-1/TRBV3-2	-	-	TRBJ1-2	CASVGASGYTF	TGTGCCAGCGTAGGGGCAAGTGGCTACACCTTC
TRBV25-1	-	-	TRBJ2-2	CASSGTNTGELFF	TGTGCCAGCAGCGGGACAAACACCGGGGAGCTGTTTTTT
TRBV7-6	-	TRBD2	TRBJ2-5	CASTTSGRAQETQYF	TGTGCCAGCACCACTAGCGGGAGGGCCCAAGAGACCCAGTACTTC
TRBV5-4	few	TRBD2	TRBJ2-5	CASSKGTSGLGETQYF	TGTGCCAGCAGCAAAGGGACTAGCGGCTTGGGGGAGACCCAGTACTTC
TRBV11-1	-	-	TRBJ1-3	CASSLAGAPGNTIYF	TGTGCCAGCAGCTTAGCGGGGGCGCCCGGAAACACCATATATTTT
TRBV7-2	-	-	TRBJ1-2	CASSLAGLGYGYTF	TGTGCCAGCAGCTTAGCGGGACTGGGTTATGGCTACACCTTC
TRBV19	-	TRBD2	TRBJ2-1	CASSISGRGSYNEQFF	TGTGCCAGTAGTATAAGCGGGAGGGGCTCCTACAATGAGCAGTTCTTC
TRBV18	-	-	TRBJ1-2	CASSPGTYHGGYTF	TGTGCCAGCTCGCCCGGGACATATCACGGGGGCTACACCTTC
TRBV7-6	few	-	TRBJ2-2	CASSLAPETGELFF	TGTGCCAGCAGCTTAGCCCCGGAGACCGGGGAGCTGTTTTTT
TRBV30	-	TRBD1	TRBJ1-6	CAWSTGQGNSPLHF	TGTGCCTGGAGTACGGGACAGGGTAATTCACCCCTCCACTTT
TRBV2	-	TRBD2	TRBJ2-7	CASSGGTSGSNIYEQYF	TGTGCCAGCAGTGGAGGGACTAGCGGGAGTAACATCTACGAGCAGTACTTC
TRBV5-6	-	-	TRBJ1-4	CASSQGYGGAEDEKLFF	TGTGCCAGCAGCCAGGGATATGGAGGGGCTGAAGATGAAAAACTGTTTTTT
TRBV6-1	-	-	TRBJ1-1	CASSERDNRFMNTEAFF	TGTGCCAGCAGTGAAAGGGACAACCGCTTCATGAACACTGAAGCTTTCTTT
TRBV28	-	TRBD2	TRBJ2-7	CASRGGRLAYEQYF	TGTGCCAGCAGGGGCGGGAGGCTGGCCTACGAGCAGTACTTC
TRBV6-2/TRBV6-3	-	TRBD1	TRBJ2-3	CASSYAKRDRGRTDTQYF	TGTGCCAGCAGTTACGCGAAAAGGGACAGGGGGCGCACAGATACGCAGTATTTT
TRBV27	-	TRBD2	TRBJ2-7	CASRMSEGLAGGPAYEQYF	TGTGCCAGCAGAATGAGCGAAGGACTAGCGGGAGGGCCTGCCTACGAGCAGTACTTC
TRBV29-1	once	TRBD2	TRBJ2-3	CSVATGLAGDTQYF	TGCAGCGTTGCGACGGGACTAGCGGGAGATACGCAGTATTTT
TRBV19	-	-	TRBJ2-6	CASSRTQSFSGANVLTF	TGTGCCAGTAGCAGGACACAATCCTTCTCTGGGGCCAACGTCCTGACTTTC
TRBV7-8	-	TRBD2	TRBJ2-7	CASSLASGRPRSYEQYF	TGTGCCAGCAGCTTAGCCAGCGGGAGGCCTCGTTCCTACGAGCAGTACTTC
TRBV19	-	-	TRBJ1-3	CASRASSGNTIYF	TGTGCCAGCAGGGCTTCCTCTGGAAACACCATATATTTT
TRBV29-1	-	TRBD1	TRBJ2-1	CSAAATGSFADTYNEQFF	TGCAGCGCAGCGGCGACAGGGAGCTTTGCTGACACCTACAATGAGCAGTTCTTC
TRBV4-1	-	TRBD2	TRBJ2-7	CASSQAHLAANYEQYF	TGCGCCAGCAGCCAAGCGCATCTAGCGGCAAACTACGAGCAGTACTTC
TRBV11-3	-	-	TRBJ2-3	CASSLEGSGGSTDTQYF	TGTGCCAGCAGCTTAGAAGGGAGCGGAGGTAGCACAGATACGCAGTATTTT
TRBV6-2/TRBV6-3	-	TRBD2	TRBJ2-7	CASSDRRGSGDEQYF	TGTGCCAGCAGCGACCGTCGCGGGAGTGGAGACGAGCAGTACTTC
TRBV7-9	-	TRBD2	TRBJ2-3	CAGTFLASGRESDTQYF	TGTGCCGGGACCTTTTTGGCTAGCGGGAGAGAGTCAGATACGCAGTATTTT
TRBV28	-	TRBD1	TRBJ2-7	CASSLGLDRAYEQYF	TGTGCCAGCAGTTTGGGGCTGGACAGGGCCTACGAGCAGTACTTC
TRBV5-4	-	-	TRBJ2-2	CASTPSVEDGELFF	TGTGCCAGCACCCCATCGGTTGAGGACGGGGAGCTGTTTTTT
TRBV6-5	-	-	TRBJ1-4	CASSRGSTNEKLFF	TGTGCCAGCAGTAGGGGGTCAACTAATGAAAAACTGTTTTTT
TRBV3-1/TRBV3-2	-	TRBD1	TRBJ1-1	CASSPLNRGRATEAFF	TGTGCCAGCAGCCCCCTAAACAGGGGGAGAGCCACTGAAGCTTTCTTT
TRBV12-3/TRBV12-4	-	-	TRBJ1-1	CASSFRRNTEAFF	TGTGCCAGCAGTTTCCGGAGGAACACTGAAGCTTTCTTT
TRBV4-2	-	-	TRBJ1-1	CASSPLAQNTEAFF	TGTGCCAGCAGCCCGCTGGCCCAAAACACTGAAGCTTTCTTT